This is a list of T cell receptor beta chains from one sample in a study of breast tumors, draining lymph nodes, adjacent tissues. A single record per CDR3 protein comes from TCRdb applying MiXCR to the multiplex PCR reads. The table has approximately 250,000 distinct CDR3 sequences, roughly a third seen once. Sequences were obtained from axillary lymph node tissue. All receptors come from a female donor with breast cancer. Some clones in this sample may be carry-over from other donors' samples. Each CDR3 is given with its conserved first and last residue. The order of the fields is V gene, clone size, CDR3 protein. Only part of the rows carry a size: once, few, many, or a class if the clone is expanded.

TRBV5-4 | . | CASSSGGRNANTGELFF
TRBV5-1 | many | CASSTGTGEGEPQHF
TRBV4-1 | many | CASRTGTGTNTGELFF
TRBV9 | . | CATRTVRVEDEAFF
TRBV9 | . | CASSGGQSNYGYTF
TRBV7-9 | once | CASSLVVSADTQYF
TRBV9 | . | CASSVAPSGRGETQYF
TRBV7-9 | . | CASSIYLCSARDTGEQYF
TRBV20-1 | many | CSAKDRGPTEQYF
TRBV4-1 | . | CASSPGGTGLTDTQFF
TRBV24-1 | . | CATSDSTSRQTQYF
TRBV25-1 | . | CASSARDLTSGRLGNEQFF
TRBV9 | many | CASSVGTGRSDNEQFF
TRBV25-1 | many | CASSVAGVGETQYF
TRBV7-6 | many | CASSLPDGRYPGELFF
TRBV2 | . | CASSPSTGGNVLTF
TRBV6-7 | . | CATQNPFPGIKETQYF
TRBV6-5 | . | CASSHSTPGQGRAGELFF
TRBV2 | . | CASSRTSGGETQYF
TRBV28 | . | CASSFFGNKNYGYTF
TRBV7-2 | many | CASSSVAGAGANVLTF
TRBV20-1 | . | CSAREARWTSGNSDTQYF
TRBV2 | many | CALSGATGTGDEQYF
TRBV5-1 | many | CASSLAGQTPSGNTIYF
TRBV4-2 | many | CASSPLGENEKLFF
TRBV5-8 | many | CASSTGQGVSSPLHF
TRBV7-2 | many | CASSPITGQPYGYTF
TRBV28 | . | CAGSFGHLINSPLHF
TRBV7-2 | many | CASSPPRTANYGYTF
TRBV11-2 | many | CASSLTGRGLSDTQYF
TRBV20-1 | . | CSAGLAGGPGEQYF
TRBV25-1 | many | CASNSGPGVQETQYF
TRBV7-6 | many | CASSLDVSGELFF
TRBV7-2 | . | CASSLGGGRGRYEQYF
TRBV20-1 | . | CSAWTVEQFF
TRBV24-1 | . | CATSARDMIQETQYF
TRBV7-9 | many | CASSLDGSDHYEQFF
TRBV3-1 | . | CASSQSVANEQFF
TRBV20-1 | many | CSAGGLQGNEQYF
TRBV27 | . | CASSPRTSGRPSVFTDTQYF
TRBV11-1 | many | CASSPRQGNTGELFF
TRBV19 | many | CASSAPGRGRTQYF
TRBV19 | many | CASSMGNFRGLRTGELFF